This TCR beta chain originates from a study of control samples from healthy donors and cancer patients. This clone was counted once. The CDR3 extends over 11 amino acids. CDR1 is MDHEN and CDR2 is SYDVKM in the germline V gene. Trimming removed 6 bases at V and 4 bases at J, with 7 bases between. The repertoire was sequenced with immunoSEQ multiplex PCR; TCRdb's copy has only in-frame clones and lacks some. The profile shows over 85,000 clones, over 90% of them singletons. The chain links TRBV28 to TRBJ2-7; no clear D gene. The TCR sequence derives from a woman aged 25 to 45 in good health. The sequenced material came from blood. CDR3 amino acids: CASRGWYEQYF. In nucleotides, the CDR3 is TGTGCCAGCAGAGGATGGTACGAGCAGTACTTC.